The 22 T cell receptor beta chains presented below share a single source sample, sequenced in a study of Ad26.COV2.S vaccination and SARS-CoV-2 variants. Sample treatment: roughly 19 received Ad26.COV2.S at low or high dose, single or two shots; roughly five received placebo; per-sample allocation not given. Day 63 following the first vaccine or placebo injection was when the samples were taken. The data were produced by immunoSEQ multiplex PCR, yet TCRdb's version contains in-frame clones alone and is incomplete. Among some 480,000 clones listed, approximately 90% were seen once. Source: peripheral blood, taken in a trial of Ad26.COV2.S vaccine versus placebo. All receptors come from a person between 18 and 59 years old who received the Ad26.COV2.S COVID-19 vaccine or a placebo.

V and J are TRBV9 and TRBJ2-7; tentative D call: TRBD2 (7 bases). The CDR3 covers 16 residues. Germline V lookup: CDR1 SGDLS, CDR2 YYNGEE. Trimming cost V 3 bases and J 5 bases, with 21 bases left between them. This CDR3 is CASSGSPGGAPHEQYF. CDR3 DNA: TGTGCCAGCAGCGGTTCACCTGGGGGGGCTCCTCACGAGCAGTACTTC.

The chain joins TRBV5-1 to TRBJ2-5; TRBD2 matches 8 bases. In germline, CDR1 is SGHRS, CDR2 YFSETQ. The CDR3 length is 15 residues. With V trimmed by 0 bases and J by 5 bases, 6 bases remained unmatched. The CDR3 protein is CASSLAGTRGETQYF. The DNA of the CDR3 is TGCGCCAGCAGCTTGGCCGGGACTAGAGGGGAGACCCAGTACTTC.

V is TRBV7-9 and J is TRBJ2-1; D is unresolved. Germline CDR1 reads SEHNR; CDR2 reads FQNEAQ (reference sequence). Trimming removed 0 bases from V and 9 bases from J, with 12 bases in between. CDR3 length: 14 residues. CDR3 DNA sequence: TGTGCCAGCAGCTTAGCCTGGGGAAATGCTGAGCAGTTCTTC. Translated: CASSLAWGNAEQFF.

This rearrangement joins TRBV13 to TRBJ2-3; D gene uncertain. The CDR3 contains 12 residues. The V end was cut by 5 bases, the J end by 5 bases, with 8 bases between. Germline CDR1 PRHDT, CDR2 FYEKMQ (reference sequence). The CDR3 nucleotides read TGTGCCAGCAGCATTGGGGAAGATACGCAGTATTTT. Translated: CASSIGEDTQYF.

This rearrangement joins TRBV30 to TRBJ2-3, with a tentative D call TRBD2 (7 bases). Germline CDR1 reads GTSNPN; CDR2 reads SVGIG (reference sequence). There are 13 residues in the CDR3. Deletions cut 2 bases from V and 5 bases from J, with 11 bases between. This CDR3 reads CAWSRGGGDTQYF. Here the CDR3 DNA reads TGTGCCTGGAGTCGCGGGGGCGGAGATACGCAGTATTTT.

With regard to this clone: The sample carries other DNA sequences with the same CDR3. The chain employs TRBV6-5 and TRBJ1-2, with unresolved D. The CDR3 has 11 residues. Per the germline V gene, CDR1 is MNHEY and CDR2 is SVGAGI. The V and J ends lost 5 bases and 7 bases respectively, with 8 bases between them. CDR3 DNA sequence: TGTGCCAGCAGTCCGGGGTCTGGCTACACCTTC. Protein: CASSPGSGYTF.

The chain couples TRBV11-3 to TRBJ2-1; 8 bases are a match to TRBD1. Germline V gene data show CDR1 as SGHNT and CDR2 as YENEEA. The CDR3 has 17 residues. J gave up 2 bases and V 5 bases, and 11 bases lay outside the gene matches. The CDR3 spells CASSPRTGKRAYNEQFF. The CDR3 DNA is TGTGCCAGCAGCCCCCGGACAGGGAAGAGGGCCTACAATGAGCAGTTCTTC.

The genes are TRBV5-1 and TRBJ1-1; D remains ambiguous. V was shortened by 3 bases and J by 3 bases, with 9 bases between the two germline ends. CDR1 is SGHRS and CDR2 is YFSETQ in the germline V gene. CDR3 length: 13 residues. The CDR3 nucleotides read TGCGCCAGCAGCTCGGATAGTTACACTGAAGCTTTCTTT. Translating gives CASSSDSYTEAFF.

V and J are TRBV18 and TRBJ1-1; 7 bases are shared with TRBD1. CDR1 KGHSH and CDR2 LQKENI come from the germline V gene. CDR3 length: 14 amino acids. J was trimmed by 9 bases and V by 0 bases; bases with no gene match: 7. DNA of the CDR3: TGTGCCAGCTCACCACCCCTCCGGGACAGTCAAGCTTTCTTT. Translation: CASSPPLRDSQAFF.

This clone was seen a few times. V gene TRBV2 combines with J gene TRBJ2-3; D may be TRBD2 (5 bases). Between the trimmed V and J ends, which lost 6 bases and 3 bases, there was a span of 19 bases. Germline V gene sequence: CDR1 SNHLY, CDR2 FYNNEI. This CDR3 contains 16 residues. This CDR3 reads CASRGLAGPETDTQYF. CDR3 nucleotide sequence: TGTGCCAGCAGAGGGCTTGCGGGTCCGGAGACAGATACGCAGTATTTT.

V gene TRBV7-9 combines with J gene TRBJ1-1; 11 bases are shared with TRBD1. The germline CDR1 and CDR2 sequences are SEHNR and FQNEAQ (reference sequence). This CDR3 region has 17 residues. Losses at the gene ends were 5 bases for V and 1 base for J; bases not matched to a gene: 9. Here the CDR3 DNA reads TGTGCCAGCAGCACCGGACAGGGGGCTATAGGGAACACTGAAGCTTTCTTT. This translates into CASSTGQGAIGNTEAFF.

This clone was seen only once. This sample also contains other DNA sequences that code for the same CDR3. This rearrangement joins TRBV7-2 to TRBJ2-3, with D possibly called TRBD1 or TRBD2 (5 bases each). The V gene lost 3 bases and the J gene lost 0 bases, with 7 bases spanning the gap. From germline, CDR1 is SGHTA and CDR2 FQGNSA. The CDR3 totals 14 residues. The CDR3 coding sequence is TGTGCCAGCAGCTTTGGGGGTAGCACAGATACGCAGTATTTT. Its protein is CASSFGGSTDTQYF.

This clone was detected only once. The CDR3 reads CASSQLRGQGGQHF. The CDR3 DNA follows: TGTGCCAGCAGCCAATTGCGGGGCCAGGGAGGCCAGCATTTT. The chain uses TRBV3-1 (or the pseudogene TRBV3-2) and TRBJ1-5; weak D call: TRBD1 (5 bases). CDR1 is LGHDT and CDR2 is YNNKEL in the germline V gene (reference sequence). The CDR3 is 14 amino acids. Trimming pared 2 bases from V and 12 bases from J, leaving 17 bases between.

V usage is TRBV6-5 and J usage is TRBJ2-5; 9 bases are shared with TRBD2. This CDR3 comprises 13 residues. Germline trimming cut 10 bases from V and 5 bases from J; bases unmatched to any gene: 8. Per germline, CDR1 MNHEY and CDR2 SVGAGI. The CDR3 bases are TGTGCCACCCGGGCGGCGGGAGGGGAGACCCAGTACTTC. The encoded protein is CATRAAGGETQYF.

The chain has TRBV2 and TRBJ1-1; D gene unclear. This CDR3 is built from 12 residues. Between the trimmed V and J ends, which lost 0 bases and 7 bases, there was a span of 6 bases. CDR1 is SNHLY and CDR2 is FYNNEI in the germline V gene. The CDR3 here is CASSEARFEAFF. CDR3 bases: TGTGCCAGCAGTGAAGCGCGGTTTGAAGCTTTCTTT. Based on the CDR3 plus reference TRBV2 and TRBJ1-1, the full variable domain is EPEVTQTPSHQVTQMGQEVILRCVPISNHLYFYWYRQILGQKVEFLVSFYNNEISEKSEIFDDQFSVERPDGSNFTLKIRSTKLEDSAMYFCASSEARFEAFFGQGTRLTVV.

This sequence joins TRBV19 and TRBJ1-1, with D possibly matching TRBD1 (5 bases). V was shortened by 1 base and J by 7 bases, with 10 bases between the two germline ends. CDR3 size: 13 residues. Germline CDR1 LNHDA, CDR2 SQIVND (reference sequence). Here the CDR3 reads CASSIGGISEAFF. For the CDR3, the DNA is TGTGCCAGTAGTATAGGGGGGATCAGTGAAGCTTTCTTT.

The chain uses TRBV4-3 and TRBJ1-1, with D possibly being TRBD1 (6 bases). This CDR3 spans 15 amino acids. The germline V gene has CDR1 LGHNA and CDR2 YSLEER. Trimming took 1 base from V and 5 from J, leaving 14 bases between them. The CDR3 protein is CASSQGKGVGTEAFF. In nucleotides, the CDR3 is TGCGCCAGCAGCCAAGGGAAGGGGGTGGGAACTGAAGCTTTCTTT.

The chain couples TRBV11-3 to TRBJ2-7; D is undetermined. The V gene lost 0 bases and the J gene lost 3 bases, with 3 bases spanning the gap. The CDR3 loop spans 12 amino acids. Germline assignment: CDR1 SGHNT and CDR2 YENEEA. CDR3 in amino acids: CASSLDDYEQYF. The CDR3 region has the DNA TGTGCCAGCAGCTTAGACGACTACGAGCAGTACTTC.

The chain joins TRBV9 to TRBJ1-4; 9 bases are shared with TRBD1. Germline assignment: CDR1 SGDLS and CDR2 YYNGEE. The CDR3 contains 16 residues. With V trimmed by 4 bases and J by 8 bases, 12 bases remained unmatched. The CDR3 reads CASSPVPGQGSEKLFF. The CDR3 DNA reads as TGTGCCAGCAGCCCAGTACCGGGACAGGGAAGCGAAAAACTGTTTTTT. Supplemented by reference TRBV9 and TRBJ1-4, the full variable domain reads DSGVTQTPKHLITATGQRVTLRCSPRSGDLSVYWYQQSLDQGLQFLIQYYNGEERAKGNILERFSAQQFPDLHSELNLSSLELGDSALYFCASSPVPGQGSEKLFFGSGTQLSVL.

This clone was found a few times. Other nucleotide sequences from this sample produce the same CDR3. The chain employs TRBV7-2 and TRBJ1-3; TRBD1 matches 11 bases. Per germline, CDR1 SGHTA and CDR2 FQGNSA. Trimming removed 3 bases from V and 3 bases from J; junction bases left unmatched: 1. This CDR3 is built from 15 residues. DNA for the CDR3: TGTGCCAGCAGCTTGGGGACAGGGGGTGGAAACACCATATATTTT. It is translated as CASSLGTGGGNTIYF.

The chain is built from TRBV10-3 and TRBJ1-5, with 7 bases matching TRBD1. The CDR3 runs to 17 residues. In germline, CDR1 is ENHRY, CDR2 SYGVKD. The ends lost 2 bases at V and 2 bases at J; junction bases unmatched: 9. The CDR3 region is CAISERTRQGGNQPQHF. CDR3 coding DNA: TGTGCCATCAGTGAGAGAACAAGACAGGGTGGCAATCAGCCCCAGCATTTT.

The V and J genes are TRBV12-3 or TRBV12-4 and TRBJ1-2; possible D gene TRBD1, 5 bases. The CDR3 loop spans 13 amino acids. The ends were cut back, 3 bases at V and 8 bases at J, with 13 bases in the middle. The CDR3 region has the DNA TGTGCCAGCAGTTTTAGGGCAGGGAAGGGCTACACCTTC. Translating it yields CASSFRAGKGYTF.